Presented here are 7 T cell receptor beta chains from one specimen sequenced in a study of CD8 T cell repertoires and HIV-1 epitope variants. Their target antigens are unknown. Produced via immunoSEQ multiplex PCR; TCRdb's table is partial and in-frame only. The repertoire holds some 5,200 clones, roughly two thirds seen once, with 35% to 55% in the top ten. Sequencing was performed on cultured CD8+ T cells derived from PBMCs. Receptor source: a male donor with HIV.

In its sample, this clone was seen a few times. In DNA, the CDR3 is TGTGCCAGCAGCCCCCAGATCAGGGGGGAAAAACTGTTTTTT. The encoded protein is CASSPQIRGEKLFF. This rearrangement joins TRBV4-2 to TRBJ1-4; 7 positions agree with TRBD1. The CDR3 contains 14 residues. V lost 4 bases and J lost 8; bases outside the gene matches: 7. CDR1 is LGHNA, CDR2 YNFKEQ, per germline.

This clone was seen a few times. The chain recombines TRBV11-1 with TRBJ2-3; D possibly corresponds to TRBD2 (7 bases). V was cut by 2 bases and J by 2 bases, with 11 bases left in between. This CDR3 spans 15 amino acids. Germline CDR1 is SGHAT and CDR2 is FQDESV (reference sequence). The CDR3 sequence is CASSLRGAHTDTQYF. CDR3 nucleotide sequence: TGTGCCAGCAGCTTACGGGGGGCCCACACAGATACGCAGTATTTT. The full variable domain, with the rest looked up from reference TRBV11-1 and TRBJ2-3, is EAEVAQSPRYKITEKSQAVAFWCDPISGHATLYWYRQILGQGPELLVQFQDESVVDDSQLPKDRFSAERLKGVDSTLKIQPAELGDSAMYLCASSLRGAHTDTQYFGPGTRLTVL.

The V call is TRBV28, the J call TRBJ2-2, with D maybe TRBD2 (7 bases). Trimming cost V 5 bases and J 6 bases, with 13 bases left between them. The germline V gene has CDR1 MDHEN and CDR2 SYDVKM. This CDR3 region has 14 residues. Written as DNA, the CDR3 is TGTGCCAGCAGTCTAGAGGGGGGGGCCGGGGAGCTGTTTTTT. It codes for CASSLEGGAGELFF. The full variable domain, rest sourced from reference TRBV28 and TRBJ2-2, is DVKVTQSSRYLVKRTGEKVFLECVQDMDHENMFWYRQDPGLGLRLIYFSYDVKMKEKGDIPEGYSVSREKKERFSLILESASTNQTSMYLCASSLEGGAGELFFGEGSRLTVL.

This clone was observed once. The V call is TRBV4-3, the J call TRBJ2-3; TRBD1 matches 7 bases. The length of the CDR3 is 15 residues. Trimming removed 0 bases from V and 4 bases from J; junction bases left unmatched: 4. The germline V gene has CDR1 LGHNA and CDR2 YSLEER. The CDR3 reads CASSQDRGLADTQYF. The CDR3 region has the DNA TGCGCCAGCAGCCAAGATAGGGGGCTTGCAGATACGCAGTATTTT.

The chain has TRBV18 and TRBJ2-5, with TRBD1 matching over 11 bases. The J call is in doubt because the DNA end fits TRBJ2-7 better. CDR3 length equals 17 residues. Germline assignment: CDR1 KGHSH and CDR2 LQKENI. The CDR3 loop is CASSPRGSGTGGNEQYF. In DNA, the CDR3 is TGTGCCAGCTCACCACGGGGCTCCGGGACAGGGGGAAACGAGCAGTACTTC.

The chain carries TRBV7-2 and TRBJ2-7, with unresolved D. The CDR3 consists of 12 residues. Germline lookup yields CDR1 SGHTA and CDR2 FQGNSA. V lost 3 bases and J 3 bases, leaving 6 bases between the germline ends. The CDR3 DNA is TGTGCCAGCAGCTTCCGCAACTACGAGCAGTACTTC. This gives the protein CASSFRNYEQYF.

V usage is TRBV7-6 and J usage is TRBJ1-2; the match to TRBD1 covers 9 bases. The length of the CDR3 is 16 residues. J lost 5 bases, V lost 5 bases, and 12 bases had no gene match. Germline CDR1 and CDR2: SGHVS and FNYEAQ. The CDR3 reads CASSPGTGLNSYGYTF. DNA of the CDR3: TGTGCCAGCAGCCCGGGGACAGGGCTGAATTCTTATGGCTACACCTTC. The full variable domain, completed using reference TRBV7-6 and TRBJ1-2, is GAGVSQSPRYKVTKRGQDVALRCDPISGHVSLYWYRQALGQGPEFLTYFNYEAQQDKSGLPNDRFSAERPEGSISTLTIQRTEQRDSAMYRCASSPGTGLNSYGYTFGSGTRLTVV.